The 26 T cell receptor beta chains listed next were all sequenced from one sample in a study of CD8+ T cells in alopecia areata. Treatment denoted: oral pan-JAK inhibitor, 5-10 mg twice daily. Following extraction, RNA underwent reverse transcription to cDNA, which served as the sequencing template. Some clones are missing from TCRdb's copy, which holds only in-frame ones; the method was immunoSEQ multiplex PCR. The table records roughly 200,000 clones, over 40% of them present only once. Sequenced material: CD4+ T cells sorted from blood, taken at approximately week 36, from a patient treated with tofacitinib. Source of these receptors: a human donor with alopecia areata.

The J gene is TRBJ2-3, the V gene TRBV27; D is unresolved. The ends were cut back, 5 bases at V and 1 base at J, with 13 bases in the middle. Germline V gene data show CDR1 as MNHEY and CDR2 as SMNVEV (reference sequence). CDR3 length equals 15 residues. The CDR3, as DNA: TGTGCCAGCAGTACCACCGGAAGAGGCACAGATACGCAGTATTTT. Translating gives CASSTTGRGTDTQYF.

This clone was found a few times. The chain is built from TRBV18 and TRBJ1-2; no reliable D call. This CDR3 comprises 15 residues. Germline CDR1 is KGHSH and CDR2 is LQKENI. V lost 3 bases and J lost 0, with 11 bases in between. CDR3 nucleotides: TGTGCCAGCTCACCCCAGAGCTTTCCTAACTATGGCTACACCTTC. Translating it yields CASSPQSFPNYGYTF.

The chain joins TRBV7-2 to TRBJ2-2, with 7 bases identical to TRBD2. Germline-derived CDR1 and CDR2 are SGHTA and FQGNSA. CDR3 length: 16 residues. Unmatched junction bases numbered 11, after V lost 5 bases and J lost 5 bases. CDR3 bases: TGTGCCAGCAGCCCCCGGGGCGGGAGAGGAACCGGGGAGCTGTTTTTT. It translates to CASSPRGGRGTGELFF.

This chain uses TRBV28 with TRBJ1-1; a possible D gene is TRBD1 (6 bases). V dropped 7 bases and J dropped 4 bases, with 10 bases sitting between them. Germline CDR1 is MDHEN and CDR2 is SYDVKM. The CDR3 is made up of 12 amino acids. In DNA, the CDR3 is TGTGCCAGCAACCAGGGGCTCACTGAAGCTTTCTTT. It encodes CASNQGLTEAFF.

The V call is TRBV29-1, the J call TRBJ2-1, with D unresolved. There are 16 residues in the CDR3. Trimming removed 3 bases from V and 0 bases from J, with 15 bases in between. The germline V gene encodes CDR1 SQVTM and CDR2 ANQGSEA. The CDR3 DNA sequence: TGCAGCGTTGATCGGGCACAAATAAGCTCCTACAATGAGCAGTTCTTC. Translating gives CSVDRAQISSYNEQFF.

CDR3 protein: CASSLGLETYEQYF. DNA of the CDR3: TGTGCCAGCAGCTTGGGACTGGAAACCTACGAGCAGTACTTC. This chain links TRBV5-6 with TRBJ2-7; no clear D gene. V was pared by 0 bases and J by 2 bases, with 9 bases between. The germline V gene encodes CDR1 SGHDT and CDR2 YYEEEE. The CDR3 runs to 14 residues.

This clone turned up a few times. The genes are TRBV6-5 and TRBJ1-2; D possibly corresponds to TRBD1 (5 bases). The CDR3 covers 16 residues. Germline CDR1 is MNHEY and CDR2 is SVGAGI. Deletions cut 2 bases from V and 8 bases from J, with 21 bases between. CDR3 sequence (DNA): TGTGCCAGCAGTTACATCGGAAGAGGGCGCGGGGACGGCTACACCTTC. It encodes CASSYIGRGRGDGYTF.

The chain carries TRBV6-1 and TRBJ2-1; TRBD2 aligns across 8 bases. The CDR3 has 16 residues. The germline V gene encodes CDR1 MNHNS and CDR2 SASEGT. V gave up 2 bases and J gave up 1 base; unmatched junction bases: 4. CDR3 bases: TGTGCCAGCAGTGAAAAGACTAGCGTATCCTACAATGAGCAGTTCTTC. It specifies CASSEKTSVSYNEQFF.

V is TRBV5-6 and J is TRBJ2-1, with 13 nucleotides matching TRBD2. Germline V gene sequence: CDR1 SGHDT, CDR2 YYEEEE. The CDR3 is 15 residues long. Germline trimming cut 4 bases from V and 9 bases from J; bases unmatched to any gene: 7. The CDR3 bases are TGTGCCAGCAGCCGTACTAGCGGGAGGGCGGGTGAGCAGTTCTTC. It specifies CASSRTSGRAGEQFF. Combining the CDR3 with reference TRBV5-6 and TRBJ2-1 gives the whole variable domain DAGVTQSPTHLIKTRGQQVTLRCSPKSGHDTVSWYQQALGQGPQFIFQYYEEEERQRGNFPDRFSGHQFPNYSSELNVNALLLGDSALYLCASSRTSGRAGEQFFGPGTRLTVL.

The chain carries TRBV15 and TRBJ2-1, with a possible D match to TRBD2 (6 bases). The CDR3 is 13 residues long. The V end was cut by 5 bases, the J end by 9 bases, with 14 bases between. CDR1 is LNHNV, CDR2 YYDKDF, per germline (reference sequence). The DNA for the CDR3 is TGTGCCACCAGCGGCATAGAGGGACTTGAGCAGTTCTTC. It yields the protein CATSGIEGLEQFF.

CDR3 sequence: CAWSFTSGGDTQYF. CDR3 nucleotide sequence: TGTGCCTGGAGTTTCACTAGCGGCGGGGATACGCAGTATTTT. The V gene is TRBV30, the J gene TRBJ2-3, with TRBD2 matching over 8 bases. The CDR3 sequence is 14 residues long. With V trimmed by 2 bases and J by 6 bases, 7 bases remained unmatched. Looked up from germline, CDR1 is GTSNPN and CDR2 is SVGIG (reference sequence).

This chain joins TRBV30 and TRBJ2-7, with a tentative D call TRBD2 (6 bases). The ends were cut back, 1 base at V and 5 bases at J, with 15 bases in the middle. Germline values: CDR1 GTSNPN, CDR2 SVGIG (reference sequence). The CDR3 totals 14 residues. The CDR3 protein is CAWSGWRAEHEQYF. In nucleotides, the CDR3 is TGTGCCTGGAGTGGGTGGAGGGCAGAACACGAGCAGTACTTC. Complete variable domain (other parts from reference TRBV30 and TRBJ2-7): SQTIHQWPATLVQPVGSPLSLECTVEGTSNPNLYWYRQAAGRGLQLLFYSVGIGQISSEVPQNLSASRPQDRQFILSSKKLLLSDSGFYLCAWSGWRAEHEQYFGPGTRLTVT.

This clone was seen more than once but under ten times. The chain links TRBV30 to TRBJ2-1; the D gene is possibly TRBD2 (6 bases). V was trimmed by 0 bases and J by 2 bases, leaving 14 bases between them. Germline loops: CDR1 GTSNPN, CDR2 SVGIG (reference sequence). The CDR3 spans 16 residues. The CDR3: CAWSVWSAGAYNEQFF. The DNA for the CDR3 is TGTGCCTGGAGTGTGTGGTCAGCGGGCGCCTACAATGAGCAGTTCTTC.

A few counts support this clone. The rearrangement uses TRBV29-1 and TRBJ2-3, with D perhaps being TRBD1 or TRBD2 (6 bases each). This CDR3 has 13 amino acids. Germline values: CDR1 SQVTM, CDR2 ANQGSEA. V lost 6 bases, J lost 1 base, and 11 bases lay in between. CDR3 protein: CSVEGEGTDTQYF. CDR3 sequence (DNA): TGCAGCGTCGAGGGGGAGGGCACAGATACGCAGTATTTT.

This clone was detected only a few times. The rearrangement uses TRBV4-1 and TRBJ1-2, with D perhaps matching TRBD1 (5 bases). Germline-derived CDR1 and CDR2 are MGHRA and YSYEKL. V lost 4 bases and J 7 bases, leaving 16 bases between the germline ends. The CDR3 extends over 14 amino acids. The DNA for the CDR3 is TGCGCCAGCAGCCCTCCCGGGGCCCGTACTGGCTACACCTTC. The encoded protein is CASSPPGARTGYTF.

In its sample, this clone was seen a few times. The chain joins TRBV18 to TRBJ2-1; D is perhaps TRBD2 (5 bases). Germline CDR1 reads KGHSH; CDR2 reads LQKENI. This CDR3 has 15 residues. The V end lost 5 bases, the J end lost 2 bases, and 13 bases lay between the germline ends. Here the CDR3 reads CASSGNEGAYNEQFF. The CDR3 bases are TGTGCCAGCTCAGGGAATGAGGGAGCCTACAATGAGCAGTTCTTC. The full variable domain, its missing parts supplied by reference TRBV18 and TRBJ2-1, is NAGVMQNPRHLVRRRGQEARLRCSPMKGHSHVYWYRQLPEEGLKFMVYLQKENIIDESGMPKERFSAEFPKEGPSILRIQQVVRGDSAAYFCASSGNEGAYNEQFFGPGTRLTVL.

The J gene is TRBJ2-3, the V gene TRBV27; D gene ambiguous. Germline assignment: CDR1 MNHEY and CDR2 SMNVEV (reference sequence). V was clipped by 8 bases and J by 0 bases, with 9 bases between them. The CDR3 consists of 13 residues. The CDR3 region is CASQDSSTDTQYF. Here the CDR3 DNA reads TGTGCCAGCCAAGACTCTAGCACAGATACGCAGTATTTT.

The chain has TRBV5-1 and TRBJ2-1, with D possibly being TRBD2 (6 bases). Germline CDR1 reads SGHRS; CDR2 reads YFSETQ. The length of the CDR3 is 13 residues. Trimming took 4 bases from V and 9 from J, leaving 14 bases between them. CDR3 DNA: TGCGCCAGCAGCGAAACTAGCTTAAGTGAGCAGTTCTTC. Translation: CASSETSLSEQFF.

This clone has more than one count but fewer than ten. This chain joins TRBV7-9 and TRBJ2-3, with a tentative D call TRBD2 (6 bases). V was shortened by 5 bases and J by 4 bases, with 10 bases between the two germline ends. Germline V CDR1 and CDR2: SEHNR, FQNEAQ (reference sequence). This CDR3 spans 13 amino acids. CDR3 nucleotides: TGTGCCAGCAGCCCCGGGAGCTCAGATACGCAGTATTTT. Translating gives CASSPGSSDTQYF.

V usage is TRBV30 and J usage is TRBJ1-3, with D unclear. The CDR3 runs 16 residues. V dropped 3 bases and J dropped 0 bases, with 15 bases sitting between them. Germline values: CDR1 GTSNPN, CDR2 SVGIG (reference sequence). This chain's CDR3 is CAWSPLGTYSGNTIYF. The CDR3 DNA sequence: TGTGCCTGGAGCCCCCTGGGCACGTACTCTGGAAACACCATATATTTT.

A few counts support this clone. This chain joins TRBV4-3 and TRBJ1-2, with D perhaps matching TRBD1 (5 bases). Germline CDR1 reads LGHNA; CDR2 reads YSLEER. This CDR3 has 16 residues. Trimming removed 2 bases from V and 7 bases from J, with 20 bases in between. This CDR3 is CASSQSTPQGMGGYTF. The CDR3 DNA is TGCGCCAGCAGCCAATCTACCCCGCAGGGTATGGGTGGCTACACCTTC.

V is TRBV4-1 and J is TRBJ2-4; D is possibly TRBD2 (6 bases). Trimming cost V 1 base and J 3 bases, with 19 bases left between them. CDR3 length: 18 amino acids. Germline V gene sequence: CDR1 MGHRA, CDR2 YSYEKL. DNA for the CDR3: TGCGCCAGCAGCCAAGCCCCTGGTGAGAGGAGGGGCAAAAACATTCAGTACTTC. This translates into CASSQAPGERRGKNIQYF.

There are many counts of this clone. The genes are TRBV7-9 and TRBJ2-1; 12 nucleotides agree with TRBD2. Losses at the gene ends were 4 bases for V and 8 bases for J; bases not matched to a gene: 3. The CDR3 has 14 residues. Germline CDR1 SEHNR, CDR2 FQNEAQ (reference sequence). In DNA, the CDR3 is TGTGCCAGCAGCTCTAGCGGGAGGGGCTATGAGCAGTTCTTC. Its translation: CASSSSGRGYEQFF.

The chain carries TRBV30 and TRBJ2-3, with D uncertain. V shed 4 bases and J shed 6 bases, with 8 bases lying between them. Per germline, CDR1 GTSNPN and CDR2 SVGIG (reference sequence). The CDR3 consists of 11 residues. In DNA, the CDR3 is TGTGCCTGGAAAGGTTCTGATACGCAGTATTTT. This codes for CAWKGSDTQYF.

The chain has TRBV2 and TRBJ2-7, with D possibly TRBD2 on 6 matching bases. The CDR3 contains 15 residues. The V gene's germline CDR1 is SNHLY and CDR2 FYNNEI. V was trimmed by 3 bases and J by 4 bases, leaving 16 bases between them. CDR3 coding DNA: TGTGCCAGCAGTGAGGGCGGGGCCTTAGGGTACGAGCAGTACTTC. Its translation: CASSEGGALGYEQYF.

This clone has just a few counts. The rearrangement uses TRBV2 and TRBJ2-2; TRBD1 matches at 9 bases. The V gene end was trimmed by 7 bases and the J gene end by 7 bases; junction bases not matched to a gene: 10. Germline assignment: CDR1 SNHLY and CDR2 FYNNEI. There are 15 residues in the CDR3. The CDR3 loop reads CASTEQDRGSGELFF. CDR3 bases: TGTGCCAGCACCGAACAGGACAGGGGAAGCGGGGAGCTGTTTTTT.